The 32 T cell receptor beta chains below come from one sample, sequenced in a study of blood T cell repertoires in COVID-19. Libraries were prepared by immunoSEQ multiplex PCR; TCRdb keeps only in-frame clonotypes and omits some of them. The data contain 200,000 to 250,000 clones, around 90% of them singletons. The sequencing input was PBMCs or T cells enriched from blood (not recorded which). The receptors here all came from a woman aged 25-40 years with acute COVID-19.

The gene calls are TRBV7-2 and TRBJ1-6; no reliable D call. Trimming pared 2 bases from V and 12 bases from J, leaving 14 bases between. CDR1 SGHTA and CDR2 FQGNSA come from the germline V gene. This CDR3 region has 14 residues. DNA of the CDR3: TGTGCCAGCAGCTTACGGTTCGACGGGAAACCCCTCCACTTT. This translates into CASSLRFDGKPLHF.

The genes are TRBV7-3 and TRBJ2-3, with D tentatively TRBD2 (5 bases). CDR1 is SGHTA, CDR2 FQGTGA, per germline. The CDR3 runs 13 residues. V was shortened by 5 bases and J by 0 bases, with 6 bases between the two germline ends. The CDR3 loop reads CASSRGSTDTQYF. CDR3 DNA: TGTGCCAGCAGCCGCGGGAGCACAGATACGCAGTATTTT.

The gene calls are TRBV9 and TRBJ1-1, with 8 bases fitting TRBD1. CDR3 size: 15 residues. Germline trimming cut 0 bases from V and 4 bases from J; bases unmatched to any gene: 5. Per the germline V gene, CDR1 is SGDLS and CDR2 is YYNGEE. The CDR3: CASSVAAGGFTEAFF. The CDR3 bases are TGTGCCAGCAGCGTAGCGGCAGGGGGCTTCACTGAAGCTTTCTTT.

The chain recombines TRBV2 with TRBJ1-2; D is unresolved. V dropped 4 bases and J dropped 4 bases, with 16 bases sitting between them. Germline assignment: CDR1 SNHLY and CDR2 FYNNEI. The CDR3 loop spans 15 amino acids. DNA for the CDR3: TGTGCCAGCAGTGTCTCTTTAGAAGTCCCCTATGGCTACACCTTC. As protein: CASSVSLEVPYGYTF.

The V and J genes are TRBV28 and TRBJ1-5; D is unclear. The CDR3 extends over 13 amino acids. V lost 9 bases and J 4 bases, leaving 13 bases between the germline ends. Per the germline V gene, CDR1 is MDHEN and CDR2 is SYDVKM. CDR3 amino acids: CASHRGWNQPQHF. In DNA, the CDR3 is TGTGCCAGTCATCGGGGTTGGAATCAGCCCCAGCATTTT.

The J gene is TRBJ2-3, the V gene TRBV27; D not resolved. V was trimmed by 6 bases and J by 0 bases, leaving 4 bases between them. The CDR3 has 12 amino acids. The germline CDR1 and CDR2 sequences are MNHEY and SMNVEV (reference sequence). The CDR3 protein is CASRSSTDTQYF. CDR3 DNA: TGTGCCAGCAGGAGTAGCACAGATACGCAGTATTTT.

The chain combines TRBV3-1 (or the pseudogene TRBV3-2) with TRBJ1-1, with D uncertain. Germline V CDR1 and CDR2: LGHDT, YNNKEL (reference sequence). V lost 1 base and J lost 4, with 13 bases in between. CDR3 length equals 15 residues. CDR3 nucleotide sequence: TGTGCCAGCAGCCAAGGTGGGAGGGTGTCCACTGAAGCTTTCTTT. Its translation is CASSQGGRVSTEAFF.

The chain has TRBV7-9 and TRBJ2-5; 8 bases map to TRBD1. The length of the CDR3 is 16 residues. V trimming: 5 bases; J trimming: 1 base; junction bases outside the gene matches: 9. Per germline, CDR1 SEHNR and CDR2 FQNEAQ (reference sequence). The CDR3 DNA reads TGTGCCAGCAGCACGAGATATGGACAGGGCCAAGAGACCCAGTACTTC. Residues: CASSTRYGQGQETQYF.

This chain links TRBV7-2 with TRBJ2-1, with TRBD2 as a possible D gene (5 bases). Deletions cut 3 bases from V and 9 bases from J, with 12 bases between. Germline V lookup: CDR1 SGHTA, CDR2 FQGNSA. There are 13 residues in the CDR3. CDR3 coding DNA: TGTGCCAGCAGCTTGACGGGATCCGGTGAGCAGTTCTTC. Its protein product is CASSLTGSGEQFF.

The chain carries TRBV5-5 and TRBJ1-1, with unresolved D. This CDR3 contains 13 residues. V lost 2 bases to trimming and J lost 3 bases, with 8 bases between them. Germline V gene sequence: CDR1 SGHKS, CDR2 YYEKEE (reference sequence). Here the CDR3 DNA reads TGTGCCAGCAGCTTACAGATTTACACTGAAGCTTTCTTT. Translating it yields CASSLQIYTEAFF.

The rearrangement joins TRBV19 to TRBJ2-5, with a tentative D call TRBD2 (6 bases). The CDR3 has 12 amino acids. The ends were cut back, 5 bases at V and 5 bases at J, with 9 bases in the middle. CDR1 LNHDA and CDR2 SQIVND come from the germline V gene (reference sequence). Here the CDR3 DNA reads TGTGCCAGTAGTGGTGGGGGGGAGACCCAGTACTTC. This gives the protein CASSGGGETQYF.

The chain links TRBV10-3 to TRBJ2-1, with 8 bases lining up with TRBD2. Germline V gene lookup returns CDR1 ENHRY and CDR2 SYGVKD. V was clipped by 1 base and J by 5 bases; unmatched bases: 4. The CDR3 is made up of 15 amino acids. The CDR3 sequence: CAISEFSGTHNEQFF. The CDR3 coding sequence is TGTGCCATCAGTGAGTTTAGCGGGACCCACAATGAGCAGTTCTTC.

V is TRBV7-9 and J is TRBJ1-1, with a tentative D call TRBD1 (5 bases). The CDR3 totals 13 residues. CDR1 is SEHNR, CDR2 FQNEAQ, per germline (reference sequence). With 3 bases removed from V and 6 bases from J, the gap between germline ends came to 11 bases. The CDR3 spells CASSFSGTPEAFF. DNA of the CDR3: TGTGCCAGCAGCTTCTCAGGGACTCCTGAAGCTTTCTTT.

The genes are TRBV23-1 and TRBJ1-6; the D gene is possibly TRBD1 (6 bases). TRBV23-1 is given ORF status, its function remaining uncertain. V lost 2 bases and J lost 0, with 11 bases in between. This CDR3 is 17 amino acids long. CDR3 sequence reads: CASSQTGNFSYNSPLHF. As DNA, the CDR3 is TGCGCCAGCAGTCAAACAGGGAATTTCTCCTATAATTCACCCCTCCACTTT.

The gene calls are TRBV28 and TRBJ1-6; no clear D gene. Trimming removed 5 bases at V and 7 bases at J, with 12 bases between. CDR3 length: 14 residues. Germline V lookup: CDR1 MDHEN, CDR2 SYDVKM. CDR3 sequence (DNA): TGTGCCAGCAGTCCGACAACTTCCAATTCACCCCTCCACTTT. The encoded protein is CASSPTTSNSPLHF.

The chain recombines TRBV12-3 or TRBV12-4 with TRBJ1-6, with D possibly being TRBD1 (5 bases). The ends were cut back, 6 bases at V and 10 bases at J, with 13 bases in the middle. The CDR3 is 13 amino acids. The CDR3 protein is CASRLGRDSPLHF. The CDR3 DNA is TGTGCCAGCAGGTTGGGGAGGGACTCACCCCTCCACTTT.

The chain uses TRBV3-1 (or the pseudogene TRBV3-2) and TRBJ2-5; TRBD2 aligns across 7 bases. This CDR3 region has 16 residues. The germline V gene encodes CDR1 LGHDT and CDR2 YNNKEL (reference sequence). The V and J ends lost 1 base and 2 bases, in that order; junction bases with no gene match: 7. The CDR3 sequence: CASSQVTGTTQETQYF. Here the CDR3 DNA reads TGTGCCAGCAGCCAAGTAACCGGGACTACACAAGAGACCCAGTACTTC.

The CDR3 spells CASSLRLAGGPGGDTQYF. The CDR3 nucleotides read TGTGCCAGCAGCTTAAGACTAGCGGGAGGGCCCGGTGGGGATACGCAGTATTTT. The chain combines TRBV7-2 with TRBJ2-3; the match to TRBD2 covers 14 bases. The germline V gene encodes CDR1 SGHTA and CDR2 FQGNSA. The CDR3 spans 18 residues. Trimming removed 2 bases from V and 6 bases from J; junction bases left unmatched: 10.

This clone was detected once. The chain combines TRBV7-9 with TRBJ1-5, with D unclear. The CDR3 covers 12 residues. V lost 3 bases and J 4 bases, leaving 4 bases between the germline ends. Germline CDR1 SEHNR, CDR2 FQNEAQ (reference sequence). DNA for the CDR3: TGTGCCAGCAGCTTTTATAATCAGCCCCAGCATTTT. It is translated as CASSFYNQPQHF.

The chain links TRBV6-5 to TRBJ2-7; D remains ambiguous. The CDR3 loop spans 11 amino acids. V lost 7 bases to trimming and J lost 0 bases, with 4 bases between them. CDR1 and CDR2 (germline): MNHEY, SVGAGI. CDR3 loop: CASTYSYEQYF. In DNA, the CDR3 is TGTGCCAGCACCTACTCCTACGAGCAGTACTTC.

The rearrangement links TRBV5-4 to TRBJ2-1; unclear D gene. The ends were cut back, 4 bases at V and 2 bases at J, with 13 bases in the middle. Germline loops: CDR1 SGHNT, CDR2 YYREEE (reference sequence). CDR3 length: 15 amino acids. In nucleotides, the CDR3 is TGTGCCAGCAGCCCTTTACAATGGCCCTACAATGAGCAGTTCTTC. Residues: CASSPLQWPYNEQFF.

This sequence joins TRBV5-1 and TRBJ1-3; 9 bases match TRBD1. CDR3 length: 16 residues. V dropped 0 bases and J dropped 6; count of bases not matched to a gene: 7. Germline V lookup: CDR1 SGHRS, CDR2 YFSETQ. CDR3 nucleotide sequence: TGCGCCAGCAGCTTGGAGGGGACAGGGAAGGAAAACACCATATATTTT. It specifies CASSLEGTGKENTIYF.

This clone was observed a handful of times. The V gene is TRBV19, the J gene TRBJ1-3; 7 bases line up with TRBD1. Germline V CDR1 and CDR2: LNHDA, SQIVND (reference sequence). The J segment lost 2 bases and the V segment lost 8 bases, leaving 6 bases of the junction unmatched. The CDR3 length is 14 residues. In DNA form, the CDR3 reads TGTGCCAGTCTAGAGACAGGGACTGGAAACACCATATATTTT. This codes for CASLETGTGNTIYF. Filled out from reference TRBV19 and TRBJ1-3, the complete variable domain reads DGGITQSPKYLFRKEGQNVTLSCEQNLNHDAMYWYRQDPGQGLRLIYYSQIVNDFQKGDIAEGYSVSREKKESFPLTVTSAQKNPTAFYLCASLETGTGNTIYFGEGSWLTVV.

This chain joins TRBV28 and TRBJ1-2; D unresolved. There are 12 residues in the CDR3. From germline, CDR1 is MDHEN and CDR2 SYDVKM. Trimming took 7 bases from V and 13 from J, leaving 19 bases between them. CDR3 region: CASTLERGMATF. In DNA form, the CDR3 reads TGTGCCAGCACCCTAGAGAGAGGCATGGCCACCTTC.

V and J are TRBV28 and TRBJ1-4, with a possible D match to TRBD1 (5 bases). Germline CDR1 reads MDHEN; CDR2 reads SYDVKM. The V end was cut by 0 bases, the J end by 1 base, with 12 bases between. The CDR3 covers 17 residues. CDR3 in amino acids: CASSLWGREVTNEKLFF. In DNA form, the CDR3 reads TGTGCCAGCAGTTTATGGGGCAGGGAGGTAACTAATGAAAAACTGTTTTTT.

This chain uses TRBV7-9 with TRBJ2-7; D is possibly TRBD2 (5 bases). Trimming stripped 5 bases from V and 0 bases from J, with 11 bases between. Germline lookup yields CDR1 SEHNR and CDR2 FQNEAQ (reference sequence). The CDR3 is 14 amino acids. In nucleotides, the CDR3 is TGTGCCAGCAGCAAATCGGGATACTCCTACGAGCAGTACTTC. Its protein is CASSKSGYSYEQYF.

The chain uses TRBV25-1 and TRBJ2-5; 8 nucleotides align to TRBD2. V shed 2 bases and J 4 bases; nucleotides not matched to a gene: 9. The CDR3 contains 16 residues. Per germline, CDR1 MGHDK and CDR2 SYGVNS. CDR3 in amino acids: CASSEPGTRGGETQYF. CDR3 in DNA: TGTGCCAGCAGTGAACCGGGGACTAGGGGGGGAGAGACCCAGTACTTC.

The chain links TRBV28 to TRBJ1-1; D is perhaps TRBD1 (6 bases). The CDR3 extends over 16 amino acids. The V gene's germline CDR1 is MDHEN and CDR2 SYDVKM. Trimming left V 6 bases short and J 5 bases short, with 22 bases between. Here the CDR3 reads CASSPPAARGRTEAFF. The CDR3 nucleotides read TGTGCCAGCAGCCCCCCGGCGGCCAGGGGAAGAACTGAAGCTTTCTTT.

A single count supports this clone. V is TRBV28 and J is TRBJ2-7; D gene unclear. Germline values: CDR1 MDHEN, CDR2 SYDVKM. Trimming pared 4 bases from V and 4 bases from J, leaving 8 bases between. The CDR3 contains 12 residues. CDR3 loop: CASSSPQYEQYF. In DNA form, the CDR3 reads TGTGCCAGCAGTTCCCCCCAGTACGAGCAGTACTTC.

The rearrangement joins TRBV7-2 to TRBJ1-6, with TRBD1 identical over 9 bases. The ends lost 2 bases at V and 7 bases at J; junction bases unmatched: 3. Germline CDR1 reads SGHTA; CDR2 reads FQGNSA. This CDR3 spans 15 amino acids. The CDR3 reads CASSLSGTGNSPLHF. Written as DNA, the CDR3 is TGTGCCAGCAGCTTATCCGGGACAGGGAATTCACCCCTCCACTTT. Based on the CDR3 plus reference TRBV7-2 and TRBJ1-6, the full variable domain is GAGVSQSPSNKVTEKGKDVELRCDPISGHTALYWYRQSLGQGLEFLIYFQGNSAPDKSGLPSDRFSAERTGGSVSTLTIQRTQQEDSAVYLCASSLSGTGNSPLHFGNGTRLTVT.

This clone was detected only a few times. This chain connects TRBV3-1 (or the pseudogene TRBV3-2) to TRBJ2-1; D might be TRBD2 (6 bases). Trimming removed 0 bases from V and 10 bases from J, with 10 bases in between. The CDR3 runs 13 residues. CDR1 and CDR2 (germline): LGHDT, YNNKEL (reference sequence). CDR3 sequence reads: CASSQDFAGEQFF. CDR3 sequence (DNA): TGTGCCAGCAGCCAAGATTTCGCGGGGGAGCAGTTCTTC.

The chain employs TRBV7-9 and TRBJ2-7, with TRBD2 matching over 8 bases. Germline V gene lookup returns CDR1 SEHNR and CDR2 FQNEAQ (reference sequence). This CDR3 is built from 14 residues. J lost 4 bases, V lost 5 bases, and 7 bases had no gene match. CDR3 loop: CASSPREGGYEQYF. The DNA of the CDR3 is TGTGCCAGCAGCCCCCGGGAGGGCGGGTACGAGCAGTACTTC.